This T cell receptor beta chain originates from a study of cytomegalovirus exposure and HLA in healthy donors (dated by TCRdb to the late 2010s). Context from the whole study: An earlier analysis of fewer than 750 of the donors reported 276 Gb of sequence data and 117 million unique TCR beta sequences obtained from approximately 180 million T cells. Around 320 gigabases of sequencing data and approximately 93 million unique TCR sequences were included in an early release covering over 600 HLA-typed donors. Of the approximately 400 genotyped donors, less than 85% were placed in the genetic ancestry cluster associated with self-reported Caucasian donors. The study was designed to test whether signatures of past pathogen exposure could be identified by cataloging public T cell receptors. Using immunosequencing, the study profiled T cell repertoires from fewer than 850 subjects and related those repertoires to cytomegalovirus serostatus. Besides the first cohort of under 700 subjects, a separate validation cohort made up of 120 different subjects was used. To predict cytomegalovirus infection status, the study brought together high-throughput TCR immunosequencing, statistical association of individual TCRs with disease status, and machine learning. In a later analysis, previously published TCR beta repertoires from fewer than 750 donors were re-analyzed and high-resolution HLA genotyping was added so that TCR occurrence patterns could be studied. The later analysis used no new phenotypic data to find candidate immune exposures, relying instead on TCR beta sequences and their occurrence across donors. To decide whether each TCR beta V gene segment behaved as functional or pseudogenic, an earlier analysis of several hundred of the donors relied on high-throughput TCR beta sequencing. Donor age, sex, ethnicity and CMV serostatus were compiled together with the repertoire data. Genome-wide SNP genotypes for about three fifths of the roughly 670 donors were used in a later genetic analysis, which treated that subset as a discovery cohort. Every discovery cohort repertoire had been produced on one sequencing platform. HLA typing covered class I and class II loci at four-digit resolution. Typing coverage varied by locus: roughly 629-640 donors for A, B, C, DRB1 and DQB1; more than 500 for DQA1; 600 to 610 for DPA1; roughly 450 for DPB1. A few DR-DQ haplotypes were treated as single units for association and clustering because of strong linkage in the cohort. Among roughly 400 genotyped donors of the cohort, an average of about 220,000 unique TCR beta nucleotide sequences was sequenced per donor, of which roughly 18% were non-productive. What the work shows at the level of the full study, not this receptor alone: In a later analysis, several top co-occurrence clusters were reported to appear linked to parvovirus B19, influenza, CMV and Epstein-Barr virus. A later genetic analysis associated a missense DCLRE1C variant with V-gene and J-gene trimming of TCR beta chains, and an independent cohort replicated the association. A cluster of highly shared sequence variants was judged likely to represent a technical artifact of the sequencing pipeline. Assigning TCR associations to individual alleles was difficult when HLA alleles, especially DR and DQ, strongly co-occurred. A total of 150 or so TCR beta chains were listed by the study as associated with cytomegalovirus. Compared with the roughly 670-donor mean, donors in an Asian-associated ancestry cluster had fewer N-insertions in productive TCRs, according to a later genetic analysis. This cohort had only TCR beta chains sequenced, and the lack of alpha or paired-chain data limited which features could be detected. Because some donors lacked HLA typing at each locus, the association tests relied only on the typed subset. The presence/absence analyses assumed that sequencing depth was roughly uniform across donors, and that assumption may not be true. In a later analysis, HLA-associated TCR beta chains were found to be more clonally expanded and to have lower generation probabilities than equally common non-associated chains. The authors suggested that the approach could potentially be extended to other disease states and immunological phenotypes. Around 16 rarely observed V segments, including chromosome 9 orphons, were excluded from the earlier analysis of some 590 of the donors because counts were too low. In vitro tests confirmed that a few of the cytomegalovirus-associated TCR beta chains recognize cytomegalovirus antigens. Some IMGT-functional V segments, including TRBV6-2 and TRBV6-3, could not be told apart with the 87-base-pair reads, so those segments were excluded. In a later analysis, TCR association rates were found to vary across HLA loci, with the most associated TCRs seen for DRB1 alleles and the fewest for HLA-C alleles. In both the original and validation cohorts, the classifier was reported to diagnose cytomegalovirus status with high specificity and sensitivity. In a later analysis, some 18,000 TCR beta sequences were associated with specific HLA alleles at a false discovery rate of 0.05. A further reported finding was that TCR beta sequences accurately predicted the HLA-A and HLA-B alleles for most subjects in the first cohort. In an earlier analysis of roughly 560 of the donors, most TCR beta V segments were observed in productive rearrangements about 87% or about 30% of the time, broadly matching IMGT annotations. For the cohort, immune exposure information was limited to CMV serostatus. A later analysis found that most CMV-associated TCR beta chains appeared HLA-restricted, with HLA associations seemingly driven largely by CMV exposure. While some public TCRs were present in many individuals, most TCR sequences turned up only very rarely across donors. Linkage disequilibrium might explain the correlated functional status among segregating V segments, but an unknown experimental factor could not be excluded.

Via the germline V gene (reference sequence), CDR1 is GTSNPN and CDR2 SVGIG. The CDR3 numbers 16 residues from cysteine through phenylalanine. CDR3 DNA is the only sequence kept; it has 48 bases, read in frame from the first base. V ends up 1 base short and J 4 bases short, with an unmatched junction base count of 6. The library was made by the immunoSEQ multiplex PCR assay. A mixture of 60 forward primers for TCR Vbeta segments and 13 reverse primers for TCR Jbeta segments was used in the multiplex PCR. A multiplex PCR assay on genomic DNA amplified the CDR3 region of rearranged TCR beta genes. The Illumina HiSeq System was used to sequence the amplified TCR beta libraries as 87-base-pair reads. For the original study's pipeline: Across the 500 to 700 repertoires, a later analysis counted 80 million or so unique TCR beta chains, some 11 million of which were shared by at least two donors. Raw reads were error-corrected and collapsed into unique sequences with a nearest-neighbor algorithm that merged closely related sequences to remove PCR and sequencing errors. To assign V, D and J gene segments, CDR3 sequences were aligned to IMGT reference sequences. For a sequence to be retained, a match of at least six nucleotides was required to both a V gene segment and a J gene segment. A rearrangement was called productive if the CDR3 had no stop codons and remained in frame with V and J, and every other rearrangement was called non-productive. Following IMGT convention, CDR3 was defined as the stretch from the second conserved V-encoded cysteine up to the conserved J-encoded phenylalanine. In an earlier analysis of more than 550 of the donors, sequences lacking an unambiguous match to a single V gene segment were excluded. An earlier analysis of several hundred of the donors classified V segments as functional when productive rearrangements were above 56.7% and as segregating when the standard deviation between donors was above 5%. To diagnose cytomegalovirus status from the catalog of TCR beta chain sequences, a statistical classification framework was built. A later analysis assigned V and J genes by comparing TCR nucleotide sequences with IMGT/GENE-DB human TR gene sequences. Using the TCRdist pipeline, a later analysis assigned CDR3 sequences along with most-parsimonious VDJ recombination scenarios. In a later analysis, every TCR beta chain was defined by the combination of its CDR3 amino acid sequence and its V-gene family, and reads without a unique V-gene family were dropped. As a way to deal with suspected cross-contamination and a sequencing artifact, a later analysis dropped nearly 600 nucleotide sequences that were highly shared and had low generation probability. In a later analysis, a clonal expansion index for each public chain was calculated from normalized within-repertoire ranks of inferred template counts. In a later analysis, generation probabilities were computed with a VDJ recombination model fitted to out-of-frame rearrangements, and the resulting probabilities were checked against IGoR. In a later analysis, TCR-TCR, TCR-HLA and TCR-CMV co-occurrence was scored with hypergeometric tests, and a repertoire-size bias correction was applied to TCR pairs. To estimate false discovery rates, a later analysis permuted the HLA or CMV assignments 20 times. In a later analysis, co-occurring TCRs were grouped using DBSCAN, with TCRdist sequence similarity added in when clustering inside HLA-allele-positive subsets. For co-occurrence clustering, repertoires with fewer than 30,000 or more than 120,000 public chains were excluded, along with roughly five repertoires with anomalous nucleotide sharing. The immuneACCESS repertoire file appears here via TCRdb, limited to in-frame rearrangements. These files lack a portion of the clones; in checked studies, under half of the deficit traces to unresolved V genes, and the cause of the others is not known. From that table come the V and J calls and clone size; the DNA was used to work out D and trimming. Across this sample there are about 82,000 clones, with over 70% seen only once. Clones ranked in the top ten supply over 8% of the sample.

The cohort consisted of 600 to 750 healthy bone marrow donors. At the time of sampling, all cohort members were nominally healthy, though unrecorded immune exposures were likely present. The donor was CMV seropositive and was included in the group of 290 or so seropositive cohort members. Every donor gave a peripheral blood sample, and the peripheral blood mononuclear cells from that sample were used for TCR beta sequencing. The Qiagen DNeasy Blood Extraction Kit was used to extract genomic DNA from the blood cell samples. Comments on this clone: The clone's antigen remains unknown. Per-nucleotide qualities are absent, and no much larger clonotype sits a single base away.

Sequenced: PBMCs. The sequence derives from a man between 35 and 55 years old in good health and CMV-seropositive. The chain couples TRBV30 to TRBJ1-3, with TRBD1 matching 11 junction bases. The CDR3 is CAWSGAGTGGGNTIYF. The bases read TGTGCCTGGAGTGGGGCCGGGACAGGGGGAGGAAACACCATATATTTT.